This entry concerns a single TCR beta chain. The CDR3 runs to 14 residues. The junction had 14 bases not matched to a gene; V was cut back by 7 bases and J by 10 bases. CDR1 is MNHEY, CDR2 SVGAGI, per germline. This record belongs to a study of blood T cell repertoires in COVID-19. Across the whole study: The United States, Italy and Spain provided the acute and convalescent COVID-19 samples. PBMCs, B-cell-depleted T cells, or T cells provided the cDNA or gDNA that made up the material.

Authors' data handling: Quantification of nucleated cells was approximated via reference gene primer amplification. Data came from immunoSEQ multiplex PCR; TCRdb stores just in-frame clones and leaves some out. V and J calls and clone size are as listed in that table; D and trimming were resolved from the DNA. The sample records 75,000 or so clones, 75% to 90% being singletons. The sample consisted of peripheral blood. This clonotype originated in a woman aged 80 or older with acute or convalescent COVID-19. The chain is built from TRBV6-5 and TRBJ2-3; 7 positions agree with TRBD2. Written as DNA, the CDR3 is TGTGCCAGCAAGGGAAGCGGGGACCCACCGGCGCAGTATTTT. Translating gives CASKGSGDPPAQYF.